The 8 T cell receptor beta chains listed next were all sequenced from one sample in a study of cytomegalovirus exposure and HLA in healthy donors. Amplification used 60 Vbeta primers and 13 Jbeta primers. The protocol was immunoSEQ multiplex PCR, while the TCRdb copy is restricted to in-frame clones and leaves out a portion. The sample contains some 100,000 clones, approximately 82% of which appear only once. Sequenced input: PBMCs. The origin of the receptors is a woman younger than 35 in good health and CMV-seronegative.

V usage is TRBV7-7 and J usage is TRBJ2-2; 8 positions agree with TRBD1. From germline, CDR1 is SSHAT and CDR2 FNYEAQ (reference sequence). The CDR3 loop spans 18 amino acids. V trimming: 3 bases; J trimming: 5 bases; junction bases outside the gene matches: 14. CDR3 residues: CASSFVQGAPGSTGELFF. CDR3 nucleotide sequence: TGTGCCAGCAGCTTCGTCCAGGGGGCCCCTGGTAGTACCGGGGAGCTGTTTTTT.

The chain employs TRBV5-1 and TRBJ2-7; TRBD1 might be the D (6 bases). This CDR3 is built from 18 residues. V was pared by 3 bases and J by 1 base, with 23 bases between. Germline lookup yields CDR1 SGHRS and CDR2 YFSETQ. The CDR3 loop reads CASSSETPDSSTSYEQYF. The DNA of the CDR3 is TGCGCCAGCAGCTCGGAGACCCCGGACAGCTCGACGTCCTACGAGCAGTACTTC.

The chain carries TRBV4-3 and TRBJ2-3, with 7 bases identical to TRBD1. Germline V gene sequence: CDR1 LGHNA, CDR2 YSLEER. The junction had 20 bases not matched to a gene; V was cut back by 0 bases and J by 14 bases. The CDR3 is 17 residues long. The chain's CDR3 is CASSQDLGDRAHFTRYF. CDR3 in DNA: TGCGCCAGCAGCCAAGATCTTGGCGACAGGGCTCACTTTACTCGGTATTTT.

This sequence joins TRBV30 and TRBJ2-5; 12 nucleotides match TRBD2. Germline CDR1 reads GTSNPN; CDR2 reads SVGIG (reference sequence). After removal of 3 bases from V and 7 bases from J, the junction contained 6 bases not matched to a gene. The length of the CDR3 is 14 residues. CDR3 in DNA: TGTGCCTGGAGGCTAGCGGGGGGGGCCGGGACCCAGTACTTC. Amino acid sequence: CAWRLAGGAGTQYF.

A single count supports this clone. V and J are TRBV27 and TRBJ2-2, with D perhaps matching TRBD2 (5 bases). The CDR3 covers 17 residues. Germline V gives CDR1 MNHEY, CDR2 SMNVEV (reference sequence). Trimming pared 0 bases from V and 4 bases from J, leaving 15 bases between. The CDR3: CASSLSAGGRSTGELFF. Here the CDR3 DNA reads TGTGCCAGCAGTTTATCCGCGGGCGGGCGGAGCACCGGGGAGCTGTTTTTT.

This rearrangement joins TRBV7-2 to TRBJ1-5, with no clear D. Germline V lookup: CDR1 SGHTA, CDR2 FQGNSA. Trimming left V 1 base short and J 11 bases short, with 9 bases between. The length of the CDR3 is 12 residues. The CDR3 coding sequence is TGTGCCAGCAGCTTAGGGCAGATGGCCCAGCATTTT. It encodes CASSLGQMAQHF.

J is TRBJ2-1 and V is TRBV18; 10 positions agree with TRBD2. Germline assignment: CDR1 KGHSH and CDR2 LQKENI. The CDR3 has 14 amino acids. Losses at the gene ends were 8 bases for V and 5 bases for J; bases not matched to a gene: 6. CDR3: CASLSSGGNNEQFF. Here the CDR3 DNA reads TGTGCCAGCCTGTCTAGCGGGGGAAACAATGAGCAGTTCTTC.

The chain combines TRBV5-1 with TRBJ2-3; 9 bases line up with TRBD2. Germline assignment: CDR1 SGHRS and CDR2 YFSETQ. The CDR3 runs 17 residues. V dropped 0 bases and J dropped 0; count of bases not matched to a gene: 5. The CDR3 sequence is CASSLGDSGSSTDTQYF. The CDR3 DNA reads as TGCGCCAGCAGCTTGGGGGATAGCGGGAGTAGCACAGATACGCAGTATTTT.